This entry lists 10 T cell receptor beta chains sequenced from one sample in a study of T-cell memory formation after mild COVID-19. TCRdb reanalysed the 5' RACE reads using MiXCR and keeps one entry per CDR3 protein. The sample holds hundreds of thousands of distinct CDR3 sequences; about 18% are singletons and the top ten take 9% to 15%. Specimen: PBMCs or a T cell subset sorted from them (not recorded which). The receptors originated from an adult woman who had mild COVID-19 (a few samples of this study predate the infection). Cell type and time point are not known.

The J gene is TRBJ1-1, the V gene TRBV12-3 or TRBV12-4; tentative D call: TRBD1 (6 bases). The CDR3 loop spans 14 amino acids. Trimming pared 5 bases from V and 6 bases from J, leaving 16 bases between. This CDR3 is CASSDLDRWAEAFF. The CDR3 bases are TGTGCCAGCAGTGATCTCGACAGGTGGGCTGAAGCTTTCTTT.

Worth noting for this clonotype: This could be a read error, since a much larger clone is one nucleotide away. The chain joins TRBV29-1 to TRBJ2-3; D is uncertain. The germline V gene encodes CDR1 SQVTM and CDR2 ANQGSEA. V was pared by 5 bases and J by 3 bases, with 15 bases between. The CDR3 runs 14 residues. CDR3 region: CSVSSRVDTDTQYF. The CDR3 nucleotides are TGCAGCGTTAGCAGTCGGGTTGATACAGATACGCAGTATTTT.

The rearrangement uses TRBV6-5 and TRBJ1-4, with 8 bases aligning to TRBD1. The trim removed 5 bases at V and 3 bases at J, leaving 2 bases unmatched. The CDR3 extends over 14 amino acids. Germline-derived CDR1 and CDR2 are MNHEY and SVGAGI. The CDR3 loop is CASSIQGANEKLFF. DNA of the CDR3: TGTGCCAGCAGTATACAGGGGGCTAATGAAAAACTGTTTTTT.

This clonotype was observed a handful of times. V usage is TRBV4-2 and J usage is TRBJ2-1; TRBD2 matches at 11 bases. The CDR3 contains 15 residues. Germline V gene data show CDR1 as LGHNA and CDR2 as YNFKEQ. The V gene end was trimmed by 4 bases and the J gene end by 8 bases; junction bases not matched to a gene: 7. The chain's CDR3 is CASSPGTSGFYEQFF. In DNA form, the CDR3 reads TGTGCCAGCAGCCCTGGGACTAGCGGATTCTATGAGCAGTTCTTC.

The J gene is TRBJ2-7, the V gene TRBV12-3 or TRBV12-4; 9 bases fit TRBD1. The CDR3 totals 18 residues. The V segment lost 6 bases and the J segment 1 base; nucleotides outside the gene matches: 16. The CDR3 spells CASRGRLPGQGTSYEQYF. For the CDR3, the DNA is TGTGCCAGCAGAGGAAGGCTACCGGGACAGGGAACATCCTACGAGCAGTACTTC.

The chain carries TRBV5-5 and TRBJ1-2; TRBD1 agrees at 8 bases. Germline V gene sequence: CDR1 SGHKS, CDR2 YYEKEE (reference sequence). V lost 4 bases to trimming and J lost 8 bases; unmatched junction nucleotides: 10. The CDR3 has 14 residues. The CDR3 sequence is CASSERQGAPGYTF. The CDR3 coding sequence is TGTGCCAGCAGCGAAAGGCAGGGGGCCCCGGGCTACACCTTC.

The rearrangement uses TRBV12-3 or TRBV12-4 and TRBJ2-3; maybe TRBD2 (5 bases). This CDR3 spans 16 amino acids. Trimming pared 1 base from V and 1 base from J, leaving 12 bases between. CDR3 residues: CASSLGEGAGTDTQYF. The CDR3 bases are TGTGCCAGCAGTTTAGGCGAGGGAGCAGGCACAGATACGCAGTATTTT.

Here the CDR3 reads CASSLAGGFRFF. The CDR3 nucleotides are TGTGCCAGCAGTTTAGCGGGAGGGTTTCGGTTCTTC. J is TRBJ2-1 and V is TRBV12-3 or TRBV12-4; TRBD2 matches 7 bases. Trimming cost V 0 bases and J 15 bases; bases outside gene matches: 5. The CDR3 is 12 amino acids.

The CDR3 reads CATIGLRPYEQYF. CDR3 coding DNA: TGTGCCACCATCGGTCTTAGGCCCTACGAGCAGTACTTC. The chain combines TRBV10-3 with TRBJ2-7; unclear D gene. V was cut by 10 bases and J by 2 bases, with 15 bases left in between. Germline CDR1 reads ENHRY; CDR2 reads SYGVKD. The CDR3 runs 13 residues.

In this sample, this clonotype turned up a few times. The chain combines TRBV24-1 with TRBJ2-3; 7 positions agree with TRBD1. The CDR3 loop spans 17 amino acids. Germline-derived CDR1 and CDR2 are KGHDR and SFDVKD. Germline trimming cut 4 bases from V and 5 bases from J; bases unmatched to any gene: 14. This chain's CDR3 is CATSDADRVRELDTQYF. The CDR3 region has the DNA TGTGCCACCAGTGACGCTGACAGGGTGAGGGAGTTAGATACGCAGTATTTT.